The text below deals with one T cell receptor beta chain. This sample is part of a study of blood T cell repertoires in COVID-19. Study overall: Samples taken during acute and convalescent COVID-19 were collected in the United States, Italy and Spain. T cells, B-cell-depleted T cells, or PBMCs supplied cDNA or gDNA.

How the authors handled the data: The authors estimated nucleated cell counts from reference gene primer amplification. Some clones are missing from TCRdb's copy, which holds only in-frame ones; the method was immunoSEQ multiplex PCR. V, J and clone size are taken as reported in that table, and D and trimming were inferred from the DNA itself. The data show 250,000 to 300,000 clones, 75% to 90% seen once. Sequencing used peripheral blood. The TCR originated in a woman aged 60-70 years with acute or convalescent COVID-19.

The CDR3 is CASIPGFMNTEAFF. DNA of the CDR3: TGTGCCAGCATTCCGGGATTCATGAACACTGAAGCTTTCTTT. The chain has TRBV2 and TRBJ1-1; D ambiguous. The CDR3 runs 14 residues. Germline loops: CDR1 SNHLY, CDR2 FYNNEI. V was shortened by 7 bases and J by 0 bases, with 12 bases between the two germline ends.